The present T cell receptor beta chain was sequenced within a study of blood T cell repertoires in COVID-19. Study information: PBMCs, B-cell-depleted T cells, or T cells were the source of the cDNA or gDNA that made up the material.

Clones were sequenced by immunoSEQ multiplex PCR, and TCRdb holds only the in-frame ones, with some missing. In the table there are more than 300,000 clones, about nine tenths of which are singletons. The CDR3 covers 17 residues. V lost 0 bases, J lost 7 bases, and 10 bases stayed unmatched. Germline CDR1 is LGHNA and CDR2 is YNFKEQ. The receptor's source is a woman between 65 and 79 years old with COVID-19, enrolled during active disease. The chain links TRBV4-2 to TRBJ2-1, with 9 nucleotides matching TRBD2. Sequencing was performed on peripheral blood. The CDR3 DNA reads as TGTGCCAGCAGCCAAGATCGTGGCGGGGGGGCCGTTAATGAGCAGTTCTTC. Translated, it gives CASSQDRGGGAVNEQFF.